The 8 T cell receptor beta chains in this list originate from one sample, sequenced in a study of cytomegalovirus exposure and HLA in healthy donors. The PCR employed 60 Vbeta primers together with 13 Jbeta primers. The data were produced by immunoSEQ multiplex PCR, yet TCRdb's version contains in-frame clones alone and is incomplete. The sample has some 110,000 clones, roughly 68% seen once. The sample comprised PBMCs. These receptors were obtained from a woman under 40 in good health and CMV-seronegative.

V and J are TRBV7-3 and TRBJ2-2; 8 nucleotides match TRBD1. Looked up from germline, CDR1 is SGHTA and CDR2 is FQGTGA. This CDR3 spans 14 amino acids. Trimming cost V 5 bases and J 6 bases; bases outside gene matches: 5. The CDR3 loop is CASSPKTGAGELFF. Written as DNA, the CDR3 is TGTGCCAGCAGCCCCAAGACAGGGGCCGGGGAGCTGTTTTTT.

The chain links TRBV5-6 to TRBJ2-5; the match to TRBD1 covers 10 bases. The J call is doubtful: the DNA matches TRBJ2-7 better. Germline CDR1 is SGHDT and CDR2 is YYEEEE. The CDR3 is 15 residues long. The chain's CDR3 is CASSPGTGDTYEQYF. The CDR3 bases are TGTGCCAGCAGCCCCGGGACAGGGGATACCTACGAGCAGTACTTC.

V and J are TRBV18 and TRBJ2-3, with unresolved D. The CDR3 is 13 residues long. Germline lookup yields CDR1 KGHSH and CDR2 LQKENI. Trimming removed 3 bases at V and 0 bases at J, with 4 bases between. The CDR3 spells CASSPESTDTQYF. Here the CDR3 DNA reads TGTGCCAGCTCACCGGAGAGCACAGATACGCAGTATTTT.

This clone came up a few times. This chain links TRBV5-5 with TRBJ2-3, with 7 positions matching TRBD1. The CDR3 is 16 amino acids. Trimming cost V 5 bases and J 2 bases; bases outside gene matches: 11. Germline V gives CDR1 SGHKS, CDR2 YYEKEE (reference sequence). CDR3 nucleotide sequence: TGTGCCAGCAGTTCTTGGGACGACAGGGCCACAGATACGCAGTATTTT. Amino acids: CASSSWDDRATDTQYF. Full variable domain (missing parts from reference TRBV5-5 and TRBJ2-3): DAGVTQSPTHLIKTRGQQVTLRCSPISGHKSVSWYQQVLGQGPQFIFQYYEKEERGRGNFPDRFSARQFPNYSSELNVNALLLGDSALYLCASSSWDDRATDTQYFGPGTRLTVL.

This clone was counted between two and nine times. V and J are TRBV9 and TRBJ2-1; the match to TRBD2 covers 9 bases. Looked up from germline, CDR1 is SGDLS and CDR2 is YYNGEE. The trim removed 5 bases at V and 2 bases at J, leaving 11 bases unmatched. The CDR3 is 17 amino acids. CDR3 protein: CASSPASGIRTYNEQFF. CDR3 coding DNA: TGTGCCAGCAGTCCAGCTAGCGGGATTAGGACCTACAATGAGCAGTTCTTC.

The V and J genes are TRBV7-3 and TRBJ2-3; 11 nucleotides align to TRBD2. The CDR3 has 17 amino acids. The J segment lost 2 bases and the V segment lost 1 base, leaving 5 bases of the junction unmatched. Germline values: CDR1 SGHTA, CDR2 FQGTGA. CDR3 protein: CASSLMGGLADTDTQYF. The CDR3 DNA follows: TGTGCCAGCAGCTTAATGGGGGGACTAGCGGACACAGATACGCAGTATTTT. Filled out from reference TRBV7-3 and TRBJ2-3, the complete variable domain reads GAGVSQTPSNKVTEKGKYVELRCDPISGHTALYWYRQSLGQGPEFLIYFQGTGAADDSGLPNDRFFAVRPEGSVSTLKIQRTERGDSAVYLCASSLMGGLADTDTQYFGPGTRLTVL.

In this sample, this clone turned up once. This chain connects TRBV4-3 to TRBJ2-1; 8 bases map to TRBD2. CDR3 length equals 16 residues. Germline V gene sequence: CDR1 LGHNA, CDR2 YSLEER. V lost 3 bases, J lost 0 bases, and 4 bases stayed unmatched. The CDR3 spells CASSHLSGSSYNEQFF. CDR3 DNA sequence: TGCGCCAGCAGCCATCTCAGCGGGAGCTCCTACAATGAGCAGTTCTTC.

As regards this clone: At one boundary the junction diverges from the germline segment, which might be a read error. The rearrangement joins TRBV4-3 to TRBJ2-7, with D uncertain. CDR1 is LGHNA and CDR2 is YSLEER in the germline V gene. This CDR3 has 11 residues. CDR3 sequence: CASSRFGDRSF. CDR3 in DNA: TGCGCCAGCAGCCGGTTTGGTGATCGGTCCTTC.